The entry below describes one TCR beta chain. Antigen unknown. Sequencing used immunoSEQ multiplex PCR; TCRdb keeps in-frame clones, though not all of them. Of roughly 140,000 clones in the sample, approximately 88% were seen once. Trimming took 0 bases from V and 8 from J; bases not matched to a gene: 13. The CDR3 sequence is 16 residues long. Germline CDR1 and CDR2: SGDLS and YYNGEE. This entry belongs to a study of T cell responses to AZD1222 COVID-19 vaccine. Study results and caveats: Repertoire samples came only from after the peak T cell response. White British donors predominated, females outnumbered males, and clonal diversity was possibly underestimated. Spike was spanned by vaccine-associated CD4 TCRs, with dominance at 160-218 and 743-854.

The sequencing used peripheral blood, collected on day 0 of AZD1222 vaccination. The rearrangement joins TRBV9 to TRBJ1-2, with TRBD1 matching 7 bases. This sequence was found in an adult in good health. CDR3 residues: CASSVGGGPGVGGYTF. CDR3 DNA sequence: TGTGCCAGCAGCGTAGGAGGGGGCCCAGGTGTGGGAGGCTACACCTTC.